Below are 23 T cell receptor beta chains sequenced from a single sample in a study of blood T cell repertoires in COVID-19. Only in-frame clones appear in the TCRdb table, and some are missing; sequencing was by immunoSEQ multiplex PCR. The data hold under 200,000 clones, with 84% observed a single time. The sample taken for sequencing was PBMCs or T cells enriched from blood (not recorded which). Receptor source: a young woman who had been exposed to COVID-19.

This clone was found a few times. The J gene is TRBJ2-2, the V gene TRBV3-1 (or the pseudogene TRBV3-2); 16 bases fit TRBD2. The CDR3 spans 18 residues. V was clipped by 2 bases and J by 5 bases; unmatched bases: 5. Per the germline V gene, CDR1 is LGHDT and CDR2 is YNNKEL (reference sequence). CDR3 sequence reads: CASSQNLGLAGGTGELFF. CDR3 coding DNA: TGTGCCAGCAGCCAAAATTTGGGACTAGCGGGGGGGACCGGGGAGCTGTTTTTT.

The V and J genes are TRBV18 and TRBJ2-2, with D maybe TRBD1 (5 bases). CDR1 KGHSH and CDR2 LQKENI come from the germline V gene. The CDR3 contains 15 residues. Between the trimmed V and J ends, which lost 6 bases and 1 base, there was a span of 12 bases. CDR3 nucleotides: TGTGCCAGCTCGGCTTGGACACAGAACACCGGGGAGCTGTTTTTT. It is translated as CASSAWTQNTGELFF.

The chain uses TRBV7-6 and TRBJ1-1; tentatively, D is TRBD1 (5 bases). V was trimmed by 0 bases and J by 0 bases, leaving 14 bases between them. The CDR3 covers 17 residues. Germline loops: CDR1 SGHVS, CDR2 FNYEAQ. The CDR3 sequence is CASSLAGRDPMNTEAFF. DNA for the CDR3: TGTGCCAGCAGCTTAGCCGGCAGGGATCCTATGAACACTGAAGCTTTCTTT.

A single count supports this clone. The chain couples TRBV4-1 to TRBJ1-3; TRBD1 matches at 7 bases. V dropped 2 bases and J dropped 0; count of bases not matched to a gene: 7. The CDR3 runs to 17 residues. The germline V gene has CDR1 MGHRA and CDR2 YSYEKL. The CDR3 here is CASSQHMDRSSGNTIYF. CDR3 sequence (DNA): TGCGCCAGCAGCCAACACATGGACAGGAGCTCTGGAAACACCATATATTTT.

This clone was picked up one time. This CDR3 reads CASSFPEYSYNEQFF. CDR3 coding DNA: TGTGCCAGCAGTTTCCCAGAATACTCCTACAATGAGCAGTTCTTC. This chain uses TRBV28 with TRBJ2-1; D unclear. CDR1 is MDHEN and CDR2 is SYDVKM in the germline V gene. The CDR3 is made up of 15 amino acids. Trimming stripped 3 bases from V and 0 bases from J, with 9 bases between.

This clone appeared a few times. The chain recombines TRBV2 with TRBJ1-1; no definite D call. V lost 5 bases and J 8 bases, leaving 9 bases between the germline ends. This CDR3 region has 11 residues. The germline CDR1 and CDR2 sequences are SNHLY and FYNNEI. This CDR3 reads CASSPNIEAFF. The CDR3 DNA reads TGTGCCAGCAGTCCAAACATAGAAGCTTTCTTT.

This rearrangement joins TRBV7-2 to TRBJ2-3; 7 nucleotides align to TRBD1. This CDR3 spans 16 amino acids. With V trimmed by 1 base and J by 0 bases, 4 bases remained unmatched. Per the germline V gene, CDR1 is SGHTA and CDR2 is FQGNSA. The DNA of the CDR3 is TGTGCCAGCAGCTTAGGGGGGACAGCTAGCACAGATACGCAGTATTTT. It codes for CASSLGGTASTDTQYF.

J is TRBJ1-5 and V is TRBV12-3 or TRBV12-4; 8 bases line up with TRBD1. The CDR3 has 13 amino acids. V was pared by 8 bases and J by 6 bases, with 6 bases of the junction left unmatched. The DNA for the CDR3 is TGTGCCAGCCAGGGGGCGCGCAGTCAGCCCCAGCATTTT. It yields the protein CASQGARSQPQHF.

This CDR3 reads CASSRDSRYGYTF. For the CDR3, the DNA is TGTGCCAGCAGTAGGGACAGCCGATATGGCTACACCTTC. This chain links TRBV2 with TRBJ1-2; TRBD1 aligns across 7 bases. Germline trimming cut 5 bases from V and 5 bases from J; bases unmatched to any gene: 5. The germline V gene has CDR1 SNHLY and CDR2 FYNNEI. This CDR3 comprises 13 residues.

The chain carries TRBV3-1 (or the pseudogene TRBV3-2) and TRBJ2-7; TRBD1 aligns across 9 bases. Germline V lookup: CDR1 LGHDT, CDR2 YNNKEL (reference sequence). CDR3 length: 16 amino acids. V trimming: 10 bases; J trimming: 6 bases; junction bases outside the gene matches: 19. The CDR3 DNA follows: TGTGCCAACCCGGACCTTATAAGCACAGGGGGCGCCGAGCAGTACTTC. Translated: CANPDLISTGGAEQYF.

CDR3 protein: CSVGTGTYNEQFF. In DNA form, the CDR3 reads TGCAGCGTCGGGACAGGGACCTACAATGAGCAGTTCTTC. V is TRBV29-1 and J is TRBJ2-1; 9 positions match TRBD1. CDR3 length: 13 amino acids. Germline CDR1 is SQVTM and CDR2 is ANQGSEA. V was clipped by 6 bases and J by 2 bases; unmatched bases: 2.

V and J are TRBV6-5 and TRBJ1-2; TRBD1 is a possible D gene (6 bases). The CDR3 is 13 residues long. The germline gives CDR1 MNHEY, CDR2 SVGAGI. Deletions cut 5 bases from V and 4 bases from J, with 11 bases between. The CDR3 spells CASSRRTAYGYTF. In nucleotides, the CDR3 is TGTGCCAGCAGTAGGAGGACAGCCTATGGCTACACCTTC.

V is TRBV4-1 and J is TRBJ2-2, with unresolved D. Per germline, CDR1 MGHRA and CDR2 YSYEKL. Deletions cut 1 base from V and 5 bases from J, with 11 bases between. This CDR3 contains 15 residues. DNA for the CDR3: TGCGCCAGCAGCCAAGCCCCCGGCGGTACCGGGGAGCTGTTTTTT. The encoded protein is CASSQAPGGTGELFF.

V gene TRBV7-9 combines with J gene TRBJ1-2; 7 bases fit TRBD1. Germline V lookup: CDR1 SEHNR, CDR2 FQNEAQ (reference sequence). This CDR3 region has 15 residues. V lost 5 bases and J lost 8; bases outside the gene matches: 14. The CDR3 spells CASSGPTGSLKGYTF. The CDR3 DNA reads as TGTGCCAGCAGCGGGCCGACAGGGTCGTTGAAAGGCTACACCTTC.

The rearrangement links TRBV5-1 to TRBJ1-1, with 7 bases aligning to TRBD1. J was trimmed by 6 bases and V by 4 bases; bases with no gene match: 12. Germline V lookup: CDR1 SGHRS, CDR2 YFSETQ. CDR3 length equals 15 residues. The DNA for the CDR3 is TGCGCCAGCAGCCGCTCCGAGGGGGCTCGGCCTGAAGCTTTCTTT. Translation: CASSRSEGARPEAFF.

The rearrangement uses TRBV2 and TRBJ1-5; D unresolved. CDR3 length equals 14 residues. V dropped 9 bases and J dropped 1 base, with 13 bases sitting between them. Germline V lookup: CDR1 SNHLY, CDR2 FYNNEI. The CDR3 sequence is CASAVSGSNQPQHF. Written as DNA, the CDR3 is TGTGCCAGTGCCGTGTCGGGAAGCAATCAGCCCCAGCATTTT.

This clone appeared once. V gene TRBV9 combines with J gene TRBJ2-5; 7 positions agree with TRBD1. Germline-derived CDR1 and CDR2 are SGDLS and YYNGEE. V trimming: 5 bases; J trimming: 5 bases; junction bases outside the gene matches: 12. CDR3 length: 15 residues. DNA of the CDR3: TGTGCCAGCAGTCATCGACAGGGTGGTTTGGAGACCCAGTACTTC. This sequence encodes CASSHRQGGLETQYF.

V usage is TRBV19 and J usage is TRBJ2-7; weak D call: TRBD1 (5 bases). The germline CDR1 and CDR2 sequences are LNHDA and SQIVND (reference sequence). The CDR3 totals 15 residues. V was clipped by 4 bases and J by 0 bases, with 13 bases between them. The CDR3 coding sequence is TGTGCCAGTAGTAAGGACAAGTTAAGCTCCTACGAGCAGTACTTC. Residues: CASSKDKLSSYEQYF.

The rearrangement links TRBV5-4 to TRBJ1-6; 10 bases align to TRBD1. The CDR3 totals 16 residues. Germline-derived CDR1 and CDR2 are SGHNT and YYREEE (reference sequence). V shed 2 bases, J shed 7 bases, and the junction held 6 bases outside the gene matches. CDR3 sequence: CASSFRTGGRNSPLHF. The DNA for the CDR3 is TGTGCCAGCAGCTTCCGGACAGGGGGAAGGAATTCACCCCTCCACTTT.

The chain has TRBV5-4 and TRBJ1-2, with D hard to call. Per the germline V gene, CDR1 is SGHNT and CDR2 is YYREEE (reference sequence). This CDR3 is 13 amino acids long. V was pared by 1 base and J by 7 bases, with 11 bases between. The CDR3 here is CASSLYGVSGYTF. Here the CDR3 DNA reads TGTGCCAGCAGCTTGTACGGGGTTAGTGGCTACACCTTC.

The chain recombines TRBV19 with TRBJ2-7, with TRBD2 as a possible D gene (5 bases). The CDR3 runs 11 residues. Germline V gene lookup returns CDR1 LNHDA and CDR2 SQIVND (reference sequence). The V end lost 9 bases, the J end lost 2 bases, and 8 bases lay between the germline ends. In nucleotides, the CDR3 is TGTGCCAGCAGCGGACCCTACGAGCAGTACTTC. Protein: CASSGPYEQYF.

The V and J genes are TRBV5-5 and TRBJ1-1; the D is unclear. The germline V gene has CDR1 SGHKS and CDR2 YYEKEE (reference sequence). There are 13 residues in the CDR3. The V end lost 2 bases, the J end lost 3 bases, and 8 bases lay between the germline ends. CDR3 sequence (DNA): TGTGCCAGCAGCTTCAGTGTGGACACTGAAGCTTTCTTT. Protein sequence: CASSFSVDTEAFF. The full variable domain, in which reference TRBV5-5 and TRBJ1-1 provide the parts outside the CDR3, is DAGVTQSPTHLIKTRGQQVTLRCSPISGHKSVSWYQQVLGQGPQFIFQYYEKEERGRGNFPDRFSARQFPNYSSELNVNALLLGDSALYLCASSFSVDTEAFFGQGTRLTVV.

The rearrangement uses TRBV14 and TRBJ2-6; D is unclear. The germline V gene encodes CDR1 SGHDN and CDR2 FVKESK. This CDR3 has 16 residues. The germline V and J ends were trimmed by 4 bases and 0 bases, with 10 bases remaining between them. CDR3 sequence reads: CASSRETNSGANVLTF. The CDR3 region has the DNA TGTGCCAGCAGCCGCGAGACAAACTCTGGGGCCAACGTCCTGACTTTC.